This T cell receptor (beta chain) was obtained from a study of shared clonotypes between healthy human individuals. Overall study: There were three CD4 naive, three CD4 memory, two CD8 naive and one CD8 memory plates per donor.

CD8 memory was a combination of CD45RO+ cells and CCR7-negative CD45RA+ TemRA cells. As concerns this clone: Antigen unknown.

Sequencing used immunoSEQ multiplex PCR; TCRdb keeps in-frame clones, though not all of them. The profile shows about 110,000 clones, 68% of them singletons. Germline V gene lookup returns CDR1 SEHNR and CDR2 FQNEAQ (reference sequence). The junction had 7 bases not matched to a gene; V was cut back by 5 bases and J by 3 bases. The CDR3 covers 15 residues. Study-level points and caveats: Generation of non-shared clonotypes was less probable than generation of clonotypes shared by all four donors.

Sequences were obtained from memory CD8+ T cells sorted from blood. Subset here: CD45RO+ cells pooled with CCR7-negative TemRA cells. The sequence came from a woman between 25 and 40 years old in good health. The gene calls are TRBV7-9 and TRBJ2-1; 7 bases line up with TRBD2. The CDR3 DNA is TGTGCCAGCAGCCCCCCTAGCGGAGACTACAATGAGCAGTTCTTC. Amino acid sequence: CASSPPSGDYNEQFF.